This T cell receptor beta chain was sequenced during a study of blood T cell repertoires in COVID-19. Across the study: The study drew acute and convalescent COVID-19 samples from the United States, Italy and Spain. In each case, the material was cDNA or gDNA derived from T cells, B-cell-depleted T cells, or PBMCs.

This clone was observed once. Per the original methods: For nucleated cells, counts were estimated from reference gene primer amplification. TCRdb keeps only in-frame clones here, not all; method: immunoSEQ multiplex PCR. V and J calls and clone size come straight from that table; D and trimming were deduced from the DNA. This table has a few hundred thousand clones, around 80% appearing once. Specimen: peripheral blood. This TCR was recovered from a woman aged 18 to 35 with acute or convalescent COVID-19.

In DNA, the CDR3 is TGTGCCAGTAGCCTTAGCGGGACATTTTACAATGAGCAGTTCTTC. Protein sequence: CASSLSGTFYNEQFF. The chain is built from TRBV19 and TRBJ2-1, with TRBD2 matching 8 bases. Unmatched junction bases numbered 8, after V lost 6 bases and J lost 4 bases. Per germline, CDR1 LNHDA and CDR2 SQIVND (reference sequence). CDR3 length equals 15 residues.